This is a list of T cell receptor beta chains from one sample in a study of T-cell reconstitution after alpha-beta-depleted transplantation in children. TCRdb reprocessed the PCR reads via MiXCR and lists one record per CDR3 protein. The sample lists 200,000 to 250,000 distinct CDR3 sequences; 12% were seen once. The sample here was PBMCs from the stem cell graft donor, taken from the stem cell graft. These receptors were obtained from a human donor who donated a stem cell graft to a child with acute lymphoblastic leukemia. Both conserved end residues are part of each CDR3. D genes are given only for firm matches. The size entry is marked missing in some rows and otherwise reads once, few, many or a size class.

v_call,clone_size,d_call,j_call,cdr3_nt,cdr3_aa
TRBV9,many,TRBD2,TRBJ2-2,TGTGCCAGCAGCGTAGAGATTTCGGGACTAGACGGGGAGCTGTTTTTT,CASSVEISGLDGELFF
TRBV18,.,.,TRBJ2-7,TGTGCCAGCTCACCCACCGGGTTATACGAGCAGTACTTC,CASSPTGLYEQYF
TRBV10-3,many,.,TRBJ1-5,TGTGCCATCAGTGAGAAACCTAGCAATCAGCCCCAGCATTTT,CAISEKPSNQPQHF
TRBV12-3/TRBV12-4,many,.,TRBJ1-2,TGTGCCAGCAGTTCAAGGACAGTCTACAACTATGGCTACACCTTC,CASSSRTVYNYGYTF
TRBV14,many,.,TRBJ1-2,TGTGCCAGCAGCCAAGGGACCTATGGCTACACCTTC,CASSQGTYGYTF
TRBV7-9,many,TRBD1,TRBJ1-1,TGTGCCAGCAGCCGCGACCGGGACAGGTTTAAAGCTTTCTTT,CASSRDRDRFKAFF
TRBV25-1,many,TRBD1,TRBJ1-1,TGTGCCAGCAGTGAGACAGGGAGGTACACTGAAGCTTTCTTT,CASSETGRYTEAFF
TRBV12-3/TRBV12-4,many,.,TRBJ1-1,TGTGCCAGCAGCCCCCAGACCGGCTACACTGAAGCTTTCTTT,CASSPQTGYTEAFF
TRBV9,many,TRBD1,TRBJ1-3,TGTGCCAGCAGCGCCGGGACAGGGGCCTCTGGAAACACCATATATTTT,CASSAGTGASGNTIYF
TRBV20-1,many,TRBD1,TRBJ2-5,TGCAGTGCGGGGGACAGAGAGACCCAGTACTTC,CSAGDRETQYF
TRBV5-1,many,.,TRBJ1-5,TGCGCCAGCAGCGCGGGACCCGGTCAGCCCCAGCATTTT,CASSAGPGQPQHF
TRBV19,.,TRBD1,TRBJ1-1,TGTGCCAGTAGCCCCGGGACAGGGGCCACTGAAGCTTTCTTT,CASSPGTGATEAFF
TRBV28,many,.,TRBJ2-2,TGTGCCAGCAGTCTCCCCCACAGGGAGCTGTTTTTT,CASSLPHRELFF
TRBV7-2,many,.,TRBJ1-2,TGTGCCAGCAGCTTAGCCAGGGACCCTCTTTATGGCTACACCTTC,CASSLARDPLYGYTF
TRBV7-2,many,.,TRBJ2-3,TGTGCCAGCAGCTTAGCGCTATGGGGCAGTACTAGCACAGATACGCAGTATTTT,CASSLALWGSTSTDTQYF
TRBV5-1,many,TRBD1,TRBJ1-1,TGCGCCAGCAGCCTGGATCAACAGGGGGGAGCTGAAGCTTTCTTT,CASSLDQQGGAEAFF
TRBV12-3/TRBV12-4,many,TRBD2,TRBJ2-1,TGTGCCAGCAGTCTCCGGACTAGCGGGAGGGCCGTGGGCCCCTACAATGAGCAGTTCTTC,CASSLRTSGRAVGPYNEQFF
TRBV7-2,many,TRBD2,TRBJ2-5,TGTGCCAGCAGCACCCGACTAGCGGGGGGGCCGGAGACCCAGTACTTC,CASSTRLAGGPETQYF
TRBV19,.,.,TRBJ2-7,TGTGCCAGTAGTATCCGCGACGAGCAGTACTTC,CASSIRDEQYF
TRBV5-1,many,.,TRBJ2-2,TGCGCCAGCAGCCGGGGCAGTCTGAACACCGGGGAGCTGTTTTTT,CASSRGSLNTGELFF
TRBV19,.,TRBD1,TRBJ1-5,TGTGCCAGTGGGACAGATTCAAATCAGCCCCAGCATTTT,CASGTDSNQPQHF
TRBV28,.,.,TRBJ1-5,TGTGCCAGCAGTTTATCCCTCACAATTAAGCCCCAGCATTTT,CASSLSLTIKPQHF
TRBV11-1,.,TRBD2,TRBJ2-1,TGTGCCAGCAGCCGCCGTGGACTAGCGGGAGCGGCCTACAATGAGCAGTTCTTC,CASSRRGLAGAAYNEQFF
TRBV9,many,.,TRBJ2-1,TGTGCCAGCAGCGTCACTCCGAGCTCCTACAATGAGCAGTTCTTC,CASSVTPSSYNEQFF
TRBV28,few,.,TRBJ2-7,TGTGCCAGCAGTAGCTCCGGGACACTTTACTCCCTCTACGAGCAGTACTTC,CASSSSGTLYSLYEQYF
TRBV20-1,many,TRBD1,TRBJ2-4,TGCAGTGCTACTACTGACAGGGCGATTAACATTCAGTACTTC,CSATTDRAINIQYF
TRBV7-8,many,TRBD1,TRBJ2-7,TGTGCCAGCAGCTCCTCACAGGGGACCCAACCCTACGAGCAGTACTTC,CASSSSQGTQPYEQYF
TRBV12-3/TRBV12-4,many,.,TRBJ2-2,TGTGCCAGCAGTCTCCGGACGGGGAACACCGGGGAGCTGTTTTTT,CASSLRTGNTGELFF
TRBV30,many,.,TRBJ1-2,TGTGCCTGCAGGCTTAACTATGGCTACACCTTC,CACRLNYGYTF
TRBV7-9,many,TRBD1,TRBJ2-5,TGTGCCAGCAGTGGAGAGACAGGGGGCCTGGAGACCCAGTACTTC,CASSGETGGLETQYF
TRBV19,once,.,TRBJ2-1,TGTGCCAGTAGTATCAGGGCTGAGCAGTTCTTC,CASSIRAEQFF
TRBV7-9,.,TRBD1,TRBJ2-1,TGTGCCAGCAGCCCGGGACAGGGCATTAGACTTTACAATGAGCAGTTCTTC,CASSPGQGIRLYNEQFF
TRBV10-3,many,.,TRBJ1-2,TGTGCCATCAGTGAACAGGCGGAGGGCTACACCTTC,CAISEQAEGYTF
TRBV12-3/TRBV12-4,many,.,TRBJ1-3,TGTGCCGCAGGGGAGTCTGGGGCTGGAAACACCATATATTTT,CAAGESGAGNTIYF
TRBV28,many,.,TRBJ2-7,TGTGCCAGCCTGGGACCGTACTCCTACGAGCAGTACTTC,CASLGPYSYEQYF
TRBV7-2,many,.,TRBJ1-1,TGTGCCAGCAGCTTTCCGGGGGTGAGCACTGAAGCTTTCTTT,CASSFPGVSTEAFF
TRBV5-1,few,.,TRBJ2-7,TGCGCCAGCAGCCCGGGGGACGAGCAGTACTTC,CASSPGDEQYF
TRBV12-3/TRBV12-4,many,TRBD2,TRBJ2-2,TGTGCCAGCAGTATTAACTCCCCCCGGGGGGCCGGGGAGCTGTTTTTT,CASSINSPRGAGELFF
TRBV20-1,many,TRBD2,TRBJ2-3,TGCAGTGCTAGATCTAGCGGGCCCACAGATACGCAGTATTTT,CSARSSGPTDTQYF
TRBV20-1,few,.,TRBJ1-1,TGCAGTGAGCGAATGAACACTGAAGCTTTCTTT,CSERMNTEAFF
TRBV9,many,.,TRBJ2-7,TGTGCCAGCAGCAACCGGGACGGGCCCTACGAGCAGTACTTC,CASSNRDGPYEQYF
TRBV11-2,.,TRBD1,TRBJ1-5,TGTGCCAGCAGCTTAGGGACAGGGGGTGTTCGGGGCAATCAGCCCCAGCATTTT,CASSLGTGGVRGNQPQHF
TRBV20-1,many,.,TRBJ1-1,TGCAGTGCTAGAGTCGTTGGGGGGACCGCTGAAGCTTTCTTT,CSARVVGGTAEAFF
TRBV6-1,.,TRBD1,TRBJ1-5,TGTGCCAGCAGTCTACAGGGGAGGTTCAATCAGCCCCAGCATTTT,CASSLQGRFNQPQHF
TRBV9,many,.,TRBJ2-2,TGTGCCAGCAGCGCTCTCTTTGGCGGGGAGCTGTTTTTT,CASSALFGGELFF
TRBV6-1,.,.,TRBJ2-7,TGTGCCAGCAGTGCCCGTGGACCGCGCTACGAGCAGTACTTC,CASSARGPRYEQYF
TRBV20-1,many,TRBD2,TRBJ2-1,TGCAGTGCTAGGACTAGCGGTTCGGTCCCTTACAATGAGCAGTTCTTC,CSARTSGSVPYNEQFF
TRBV12-3/TRBV12-4,many,.,TRBJ1-2,TGTGCCAGCAGCCCACGGGGTAGGGGCTACACCTTC,CASSPRGRGYTF
TRBV4-3,few,.,TRBJ1-2,TGCGCCAGCAGCCAAGATACGGGCGCTAACTATGGCTACACCTTC,CASSQDTGANYGYTF
TRBV9,many,TRBD1,TRBJ1-1,TGTGCCAGCAGCGACCTAAGACAGGGTTGGACTGAAGCTTTCTTT,CASSDLRQGWTEAFF
TRBV19,many,.,TRBJ1-1,TGTGCCAGTAGCTACCAGACGGGCCGGACTGAAGCTTTCTTT,CASSYQTGRTEAFF
TRBV27,many,TRBD2,TRBJ2-7,TGTGCCAGCAGTTCGCGGGAGGGCCTATACGAGCAGTACTTC,CASSSREGLYEQYF
TRBV6-5,many,.,TRBJ1-2,TGTGCCAGCAGGAACAGCCTTTATGGCTACACCTTC,CASRNSLYGYTF
TRBV11-1,many,TRBD1,TRBJ2-3,TGTGCCAGCAGCCACGGGACAGGGGGCCCCCTCAGCACAGATACGCAGTATTTT,CASSHGTGGPLSTDTQYF